Listed here are 10 T cell receptor beta chains from one sample, sequenced in a study of CD8 T cells in ankylosing spondylitis. TCRdb re-analysed the 5' RACE reads in MiXCR, keeping a single row per CDR3 protein. This sample carries roughly 180,000 distinct CDR3 sequences, around 10% of them seen once, and the ten largest clones take almost 30%. The sample taken for sequencing was blood, either unsorted or a sorted T cell fraction (not recorded which). All receptors derive from a male donor with ankylosing spondylitis or in good health (not recorded which).

The chain recombines TRBV2 with TRBJ1-2; TRBD1 might be the D (6 bases). Germline V gene lookup returns CDR1 SNHLY and CDR2 FYNNEI. The CDR3 totals 15 residues. V was trimmed by 3 bases and J by 4 bases, leaving 15 bases between them. The CDR3 spells CASSERTAQTYGYTF. The CDR3 nucleotides read TGTGCCAGCAGTGAGCGGACAGCCCAAACCTATGGCTACACCTTC.

This clonotype was observed a few times. The CDR3 nucleotides are TGCAGCGTTACAGGGGTGACTAATGAAAAACTGTTTTTT. It yields the protein CSVTGVTNEKLFF. J is TRBJ1-4 and V is TRBV29-1; 7 bases agree with TRBD1. The CDR3 runs to 13 residues. The V and J ends lost 5 bases and 2 bases, in that order; junction bases with no gene match: 2. Germline CDR1 SQVTM, CDR2 ANQGSEA.

This clonotype was recorded many times. The V call is TRBV5-3, the J call TRBJ2-3; 10 nucleotides align to TRBD1. TRBV5-3 is placed among ORFs of uncertain function. The J segment lost 2 bases and the V segment lost 5 bases, leaving 11 bases of the junction unmatched. The CDR3 runs 17 residues. The CDR3 spells CARRMPGQGLSTDTQYF. The CDR3 DNA reads TGTGCCAGAAGAATGCCGGGACAGGGGTTATCCACAGATACGCAGTATTTT.

The rearrangement joins TRBV19 to TRBJ1-1; D is unclear. Trimming removed 3 bases at V and 7 bases at J, with 9 bases between. The CDR3 contains 12 residues. Germline CDR1 and CDR2: LNHDA and SQIVND (reference sequence). DNA for the CDR3: TGTGCCAGTAGTATCGCGAGGAGTGAAGCTTTCTTT. It translates to CASSIARSEAFF.

This clonotype was detected many times. J is TRBJ2-1 and V is TRBV19; D possibly corresponds to TRBD1 (6 bases). The CDR3 loop spans 14 amino acids. Germline values: CDR1 LNHDA, CDR2 SQIVND (reference sequence). The V end was cut by 7 bases, the J end by 0 bases, with 10 bases between. Written as DNA, the CDR3 is TGTGCCAGTAACACAGGGAGCTCCTACAATGAGCAGTTCTTC. Protein sequence: CASNTGSSYNEQFF.

The V gene is TRBV27, the J gene TRBJ1-5, with TRBD1 identical over 9 bases. V lost 1 base and J lost 1; bases outside the gene matches: 2. The CDR3 is 16 residues long. Germline CDR1 and CDR2: MNHEY and SMNVEV (reference sequence). The CDR3 nucleotides are TGTGCCAGCAGTTTATTTGGGACAGGGAGCAATCAGCCCCAGCATTTT. This translates into CASSLFGTGSNQPQHF.

This sequence joins TRBV3-1 and TRBJ2-3, with 16 nucleotides matching TRBD2. The germline CDR1 and CDR2 sequences are LGHDT and YNNKEL (reference sequence). J gave up 2 bases and V 2 bases, and 7 bases lay outside the gene matches. The CDR3 consists of 19 residues. The CDR3 loop is CASSQNPGLAGGLTDTQYF. In DNA form, the CDR3 reads TGTGCCAGCAGCCAAAATCCGGGACTAGCGGGGGGGCTCACAGATACGCAGTATTTT.

About this clonotype itself: This may stem from a read error, because a much larger clone lies one nucleotide away. This sequence joins TRBV28 and TRBJ1-5; TRBD1 is a possible D gene (5 bases). CDR1 and CDR2 from the germline V gene are MDHEN and SYDVKM. Trimming removed 6 bases at V and 0 bases at J, with 12 bases between. This CDR3 contains 15 residues. The CDR3 spells CASSREGYSNQPQHF. In DNA form, the CDR3 reads TGTGCCAGCAGCCGGGAGGGGTATAGCAATCAGCCCCAGCATTTT.

This clonotype was recorded at least ten times. The chain couples TRBV5-5 to TRBJ1-1, with D hard to call. V lost 0 bases and J lost 5, with 11 bases in between. This CDR3 is built from 14 residues. Germline V gives CDR1 SGHKS, CDR2 YYEKEE (reference sequence). The CDR3 reads CASSLGASETEAFF. The DNA for the CDR3 is TGTGCCAGCAGCTTGGGGGCCAGTGAAACTGAAGCTTTCTTT. The variable domain in full, completed from reference TRBV5-5 and TRBJ1-1, reads DAGVTQSPTHLIKTRGQQVTLRCSPISGHKSVSWYQQVLGQGPQFIFQYYEKEERGRGNFPDRFSARQFPNYSSELNVNALLLGDSALYLCASSLGASETEAFFGQGTRLTVV.

The chain couples TRBV29-1 to TRBJ2-3; perhaps TRBD2 as D (6 bases). Trimming pared 1 base from V and 2 bases from J, leaving 19 bases between. The CDR3 extends over 17 amino acids. Germline CDR1 and CDR2: SQVTM and ANQGSEA. The CDR3 DNA sequence: TGCAGCGTTGAAGGGATCGGCGGGGCCCACCCCACAGATACGCAGTATTTT. Its translation is CSVEGIGGAHPTDTQYF.